A single T cell receptor beta chain is shown here with its context. Its matching antigen is unknown. This sample is part of a study of cytomegalovirus exposure and HLA in healthy donors. On the study more broadly: Earlier work reported 117 million unique TCR beta sequences from about 180 million T cells. Findings of the study overall: From TCR beta sequences, most subjects' HLA-A and HLA-B alleles were reportedly predicted accurately.

Primers: 60 Vbeta forward and 13 Jbeta reverse. Produced via immunoSEQ multiplex PCR; TCRdb's table is partial and in-frame only. The repertoire consists of 180,000 or so clones, with 80% occurring once and the leading ten covering approximately 2%. The germline gives CDR1 GTSNPN, CDR2 SVGIG (reference sequence). The CDR3 sequence is 15 residues long. The ends were cut back, 5 bases at V and 1 base at J, with 17 bases in the middle. The chain has TRBV30 and TRBJ1-1; D might be TRBD1 (5 bases). The sample taken for sequencing was PBMCs. The receptor comes from a woman aged 25 to 39 in good health and CMV-seronegative. CDR3: CAWAGLGGSNTEAFF. In DNA form, the CDR3 reads TGTGCCTGGGCCGGCCTTGGGGGGTCGAACACTGAAGCTTTCTTT.